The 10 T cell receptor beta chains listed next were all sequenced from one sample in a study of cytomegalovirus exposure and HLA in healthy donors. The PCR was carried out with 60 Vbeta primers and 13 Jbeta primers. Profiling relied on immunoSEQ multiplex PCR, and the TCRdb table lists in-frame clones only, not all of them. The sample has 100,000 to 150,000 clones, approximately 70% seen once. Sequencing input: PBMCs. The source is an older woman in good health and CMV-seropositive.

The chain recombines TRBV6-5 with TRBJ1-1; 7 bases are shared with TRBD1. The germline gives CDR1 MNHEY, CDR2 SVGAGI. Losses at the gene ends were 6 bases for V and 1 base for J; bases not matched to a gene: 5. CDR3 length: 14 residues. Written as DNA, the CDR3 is TGTGCCAGCAGACAGGGGATTCGGAACACTGAAGCTTTCTTT. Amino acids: CASRQGIRNTEAFF.

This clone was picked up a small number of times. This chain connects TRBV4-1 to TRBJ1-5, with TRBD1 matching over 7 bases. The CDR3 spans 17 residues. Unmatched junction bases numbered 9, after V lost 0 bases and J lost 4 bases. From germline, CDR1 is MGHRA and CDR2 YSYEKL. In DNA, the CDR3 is TGCGCCAGCAGCCAAGATGAGGCCAGGGGGACTAATCAGCCCCAGCATTTT. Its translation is CASSQDEARGTNQPQHF.

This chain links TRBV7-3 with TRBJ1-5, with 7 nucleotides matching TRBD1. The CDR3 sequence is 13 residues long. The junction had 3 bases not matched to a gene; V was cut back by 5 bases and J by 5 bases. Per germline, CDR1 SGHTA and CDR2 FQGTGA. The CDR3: CASSTDRDQPQHF. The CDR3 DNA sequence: TGTGCCAGCAGCACAGACAGGGATCAGCCCCAGCATTTT.

The CDR3 spells CASSQSGQNTEAFF. The CDR3 DNA sequence: TGTGCCAGCAGCCAGTCAGGACAGAACACTGAAGCTTTCTTT. The chain is built from TRBV16 and TRBJ1-1; TRBD1 might be the D (5 bases). Deletions cut 3 bases from V and 1 base from J, with 9 bases between. Germline CDR1 reads KGHSY; CDR2 reads FQNENV. CDR3 length equals 14 residues.

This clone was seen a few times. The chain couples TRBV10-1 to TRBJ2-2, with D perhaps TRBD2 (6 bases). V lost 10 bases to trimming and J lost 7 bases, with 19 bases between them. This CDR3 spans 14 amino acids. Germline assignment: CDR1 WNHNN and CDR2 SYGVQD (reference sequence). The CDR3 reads CATQWRVGDGELFF. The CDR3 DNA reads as TGCGCCACCCAATGGAGGGTTGGGGACGGGGAGCTGTTTTTT.

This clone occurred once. The DNA for the CDR3 is TGCGCCAGCAGTGAGTCGAACCGCCGCGTGGCTTTCTTT. Encoded protein: CASSESNRRVAFF. V gene TRBV10-2 combines with J gene TRBJ1-1; D remains ambiguous. The V end was cut by 0 bases, the J end by 11 bases, with 13 bases between. Germline V CDR1 and CDR2: WSHSY, SAAADI. This CDR3 region has 13 residues.

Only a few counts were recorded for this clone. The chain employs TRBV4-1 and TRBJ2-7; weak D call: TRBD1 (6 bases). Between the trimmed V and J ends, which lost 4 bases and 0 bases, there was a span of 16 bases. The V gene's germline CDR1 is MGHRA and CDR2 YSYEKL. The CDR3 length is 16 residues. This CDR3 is CASSPRPDRISYEQYF. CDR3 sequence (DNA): TGCGCCAGCAGCCCGAGGCCTGACAGGATCTCCTACGAGCAGTACTTC.

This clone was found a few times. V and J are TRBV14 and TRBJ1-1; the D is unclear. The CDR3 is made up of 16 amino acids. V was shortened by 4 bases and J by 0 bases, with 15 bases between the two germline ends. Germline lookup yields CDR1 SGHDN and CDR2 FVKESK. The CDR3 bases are TGTGCCAGCAGCCCCCGCGGCTTACTACTGAACACTGAAGCTTTCTTT. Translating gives CASSPRGLLLNTEAFF.

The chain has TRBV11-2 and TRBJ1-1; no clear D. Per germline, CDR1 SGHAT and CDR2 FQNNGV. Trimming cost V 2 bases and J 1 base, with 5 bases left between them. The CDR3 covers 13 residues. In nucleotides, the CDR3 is TGTGCCAGCAGCTTACAGGAGAACACTGAAGCTTTCTTT. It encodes CASSLQENTEAFF.

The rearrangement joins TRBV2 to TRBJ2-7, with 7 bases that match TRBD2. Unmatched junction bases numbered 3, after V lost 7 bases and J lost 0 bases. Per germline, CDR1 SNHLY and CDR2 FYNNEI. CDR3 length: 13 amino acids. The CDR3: CASKGTISYEQYF. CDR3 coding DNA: TGTGCCAGCAAAGGGACTATCTCCTACGAGCAGTACTTC.